Below are 23 T cell receptor beta chains sequenced from a single sample in a study of regulatory T cells in long-lasting Graves disease. Both iRepertoire HTBI primers and Arm-PCR of CDR3 regions were used to build the TCR beta libraries. TCRdb reanalysed the multiplex PCR reads using MiXCR and keeps one entry per CDR3 protein. The sample yields 250,000 or so distinct CDR3 sequences, about 20% seen once. Time point denoted: newly diagnosed GD, antithyroid drugs for less than 3 months. Researchers made the TCR library from RNA that was extracted from PBMCs. The sample also formed part of further work on T cells in Graves' hyperthyroidism and ophthalmopathy.

This specimen consisted of peripheral blood mononuclear cells (PBMCs), obtained at new diagnosis, from a patient treated with antithyroid drugs. The receptor set was obtained from a young woman with Graves disease.

This clonotype was seen at least ten times. The gene calls are TRBV12-3 or TRBV12-4 and TRBJ2-1; TRBD2 agrees at 13 bases. Trimming cost V 5 bases and J 0 bases; bases outside gene matches: 4. CDR3 length equals 17 residues. The CDR3 region has the DNA TGTGCCAGCAGTGGACTAGCGGGGGTGAGCTCCTACAATGAGCAGTTCTTC. This codes for CASSGLAGVSSYNEQFF.

Comment on this clonotype: This sequence is one base from a far larger clone and is likely a read error. This chain uses TRBV7-3 with TRBJ1-1; D ambiguous. Germline V lookup: CDR1 SGHTA, CDR2 FQGTGA. Trimming stripped 5 bases from V and 1 base from J, with 11 bases between. There are 14 residues in the CDR3. The CDR3 loop is CASSPDLENTEAFF. The CDR3 DNA reads as TGTGCCAGCAGCCCGGACCTGGAGAACACTGAAGCTTTCTTT.

A note on this clonotype: This may be a read error: a much more frequent sequence differs by one nucleotide. The chain employs TRBV6-2 or TRBV6-3 and TRBJ1-6; maybe TRBD1 (5 bases). The germline V gene encodes CDR1 MNHEY and CDR2 SVGEGT. The CDR3 consists of 16 residues. V dropped 3 bases and J dropped 10 bases, with 19 bases sitting between them. The CDR3 coding sequence is TGTGCCAGCAGTTATGCTTGGGACGGCACCGGGTCACCCCTCCACTTT. Residues: CASSYAWDGTGSPLHF.

The chain is built from TRBV4-2 and TRBJ1-6; D gene unclear. V was pared by 3 bases and J by 10 bases, with 16 bases between. The CDR3 runs to 15 residues. Per germline, CDR1 LGHNA and CDR2 YNFKEQ. Written as DNA, the CDR3 is TGTGCCAGCAGCCAGACTAGCGGCGGTATGTCACCCCTCCACTTT. It encodes CASSQTSGGMSPLHF.

The genes are TRBV27 and TRBJ2-1; D may be TRBD2 (5 bases). The CDR3 covers 15 residues. V was cut by 7 bases and J by 4 bases, with 17 bases left in between. Germline V gene lookup returns CDR1 MNHEY and CDR2 SMNVEV (reference sequence). Here the CDR3 reads CASTSWPGGYNEQFF. Written as DNA, the CDR3 is TGTGCCAGCACTAGTTGGCCCGGCGGGTACAATGAGCAGTTCTTC.

This clonotype was detected ten times or more. J is TRBJ1-2 and V is TRBV9, with a tentative D call TRBD1 (6 bases). This CDR3 contains 14 residues. Germline V CDR1 and CDR2: SGDLS, YYNGEE. Trimming shortened V by 2 bases and J by 5 bases, and 13 bases separated the two germline ends. The CDR3 bases are TGTGCCAGCAGCGTTACGGACAGTCAGTATGGCTACACCTTC. The encoded protein is CASSVTDSQYGYTF.

The chain combines TRBV7-9 with TRBJ1-4; tentative D call: TRBD1 (5 bases). CDR3 length: 17 residues. Trimming stripped 2 bases from V and 0 bases from J, with 13 bases between. Germline V gene lookup returns CDR1 SEHNR and CDR2 FQNEAQ (reference sequence). The CDR3 here is CASSLSGGGATNEKLFF. In DNA form, the CDR3 reads TGTGCCAGCAGCTTAAGCGGGGGGGGGGCAACTAATGAAAAACTGTTTTTT.

This clonotype came up many times. The rearrangement joins TRBV12-5 to TRBJ1-2; 9 bases map to TRBD1. Germline trimming cut 6 bases from V and 5 bases from J; bases unmatched to any gene: 7. The germline V gene has CDR1 LGHNT and CDR2 FRNRAP. The CDR3 sequence is 14 residues long. CDR3 sequence: CASGLDRGRYGYTF. The CDR3 region has the DNA TGTGCTAGTGGCCTGGACAGGGGAAGATATGGCTACACCTTC.

The J gene is TRBJ1-5, the V gene TRBV28, with no clear D. CDR3 length: 14 residues. Germline CDR1 reads MDHEN; CDR2 reads SYDVKM. V dropped 4 bases and J dropped 5 bases, with 12 bases sitting between them. Here the CDR3 reads CASSSGLPDQPQHF. The CDR3 bases are TGTGCCAGCAGTTCAGGCCTTCCTGATCAGCCCCAGCATTTT.

This clonotype was counted at least ten times. The V call is TRBV27, the J call TRBJ1-2; 8 bases line up with TRBD1. V shed 5 bases, J shed 4 bases, and the junction held 6 bases outside the gene matches. This CDR3 region has 14 residues. Germline CDR1 MNHEY, CDR2 SMNVEV (reference sequence). CDR3 sequence reads: CASSIRQGPYGYTF. The CDR3 nucleotides are TGTGCCAGCAGTATTCGACAGGGGCCCTATGGCTACACCTTC.

This clonotype was seen at least ten times. The gene calls are TRBV7-2 and TRBJ1-1; D ambiguous. The CDR3 loop spans 14 amino acids. Germline loops: CDR1 SGHTA, CDR2 FQGNSA. V was shortened by 2 bases and J by 1 base, with 8 bases between the two germline ends. The CDR3 DNA follows: TGTGCCAGCAGCTTAATAGCGACGAACACTGAAGCTTTCTTT. It specifies CASSLIATNTEAFF.

The rearrangement links TRBV7-9 to TRBJ1-5; 10 bases match TRBD1. V shed 5 bases, J shed 4 bases, and the junction held 5 bases outside the gene matches. The germline V gene has CDR1 SEHNR and CDR2 FQNEAQ (reference sequence). The CDR3 runs to 15 residues. The CDR3 DNA reads as TGTGCCAGCAGCATTCCGGGACAGGGGAATCAGCCCCAGCATTTT. This sequence encodes CASSIPGQGNQPQHF.

This clonotype appeared a single time. One base separates it from a far larger clone, so it is likely a read error. The DNA is omitted, as the CDR3 cannot be located on it reliably, and the CDR3 follows TCRdb's listing. CDR3: CASSFGTGALF. V and J are TRBV7-3 and TRBJ1-1. The CDR3 is 11 residues long, ends included. From germline, CDR1 is SGHTA and CDR2 FQGTGA.

The sample holds many counts of this clonotype. CDR3 residues: CASNRDGGELFF. CDR3 coding DNA: TGCGCCAGCAACCGTGACGGTGGGGAGCTGTTTTTT. V gene TRBV5-1 combines with J gene TRBJ2-2, with D uncertain. Trimming took off 6 bases at V and 8 bases at J, with 11 bases between the two ends. Germline CDR1 SGHRS, CDR2 YFSETQ. The CDR3 spans 12 residues. The variable domain in full, completed from reference TRBV5-1 and TRBJ2-2, reads KAGVTQTPRYLIKTRGQQVTLSCSPISGHRSVSWYQQTPGQGLQFLFEYFSETQRNKGNFPGRFSGRQFSNSRSEMNVSTLELGDSALYLCASNRDGGELFFGEGSRLTVL.

This CDR3 reads CSARDEGQVLYGYTF. CDR3 DNA: TGCAGTGCTAGAGATGAGGGGCAGGTCCTCTATGGCTACACCTTC. V usage is TRBV20-1 and J usage is TRBJ1-2; D is possibly TRBD1 (5 bases). V shed 0 bases and J shed 4 bases, with 15 bases lying between them. Germline CDR1 is DFQATT and CDR2 is SNEGSKA (reference sequence). This CDR3 region has 15 residues.

This chain links TRBV15 with TRBJ1-4; D remains unclear. CDR1 and CDR2 (germline): LNHNV, YYDKDF (reference sequence). The length of the CDR3 is 11 residues. Trimming stripped 5 bases from V and 5 bases from J, with 3 bases between. The CDR3 protein is CATSLNEKLFF. The CDR3 nucleotides are TGTGCCACCAGCCTAAATGAAAAACTGTTTTTT.

To note about this clonotype: A much larger clonotype is one base distant, so this may be a read error. DNA of the CDR3: TGTGCCAGCAGTAAAGGACTACCGGGACTAGTGGGGAACAATGAGCAGTTCTTC. Translation: CASSKGLPGLVGNNEQFF. This chain links TRBV6-2 or TRBV6-3 with TRBJ2-1; 8 bases agree with TRBD2. V shed 5 bases and J 5 bases; nucleotides not matched to a gene: 17. Germline loops: CDR1 MNHEY, CDR2 SVGEGT. This CDR3 contains 18 residues.

Details on this clonotype: It differs at one base from a far larger clone, so likely a read error. The CDR3 loop is CASSLSRVGEETQFF. Written as DNA, the CDR3 is TGCGCCAGCAGCTTGTCCAGGGTGGGGGAAGAGACCCAGTTCTTC. The chain is built from TRBV5-1 and TRBJ2-1, with D possibly being TRBD1 or TRBD2 (5 bases each). The germline V gene encodes CDR1 SGHRS and CDR2 YFSETQ. Trimming pared 1 base from V and 13 bases from J, leaving 21 bases between. This CDR3 contains 15 residues.

Ten or more counts support this clonotype. This chain links TRBV9 with TRBJ2-3, with 10 bases fitting TRBD2. The V gene end was trimmed by 2 bases and the J gene end by 2 bases; junction bases not matched to a gene: 8. Germline V gene sequence: CDR1 SGDLS, CDR2 YYNGEE. This CDR3 contains 17 residues. CDR3 DNA sequence: TGTGCCAGCAGCGTTTCTATAGCGGGGGGACTCACAGATACGCAGTATTTT. This translates into CASSVSIAGGLTDTQYF. Based on the CDR3 plus reference TRBV9 and TRBJ2-3, the full variable domain is DSGVTQTPKHLITATGQRVTLRCSPRSGDLSVYWYQQSLDQGLQFLIQYYNGEERAKGNILERFSAQQFPDLHSELNLSSLELGDSALYFCASSVSIAGGLTDTQYFGPGTRLTVL.

A word on this clonotype: This likely reflects a read error, since a far larger clone is one base away. Likely a read error: the CDR3 ends without its conserved phenylalanine or tryptophan. The chain couples TRBV7-3 to TRBJ1-2; D is unresolved. The germline V gene encodes CDR1 SGHTA and CDR2 FQGTGA. Trimming cost V 2 bases and J 4 bases, with 11 bases left between them. CDR3 length: 14 amino acids. CDR3 coding DNA: TGTGCCAGCAGCTTAGAGGCAGGAGGCTATGGCTACACCTTA. Translation: CASSLEAGGYGYTL.

This clonotype was seen ten or more times. This sequence joins TRBV6-1 and TRBJ2-2, with D tentatively TRBD1 (6 bases). Germline loops: CDR1 MNHNS, CDR2 SASEGT. V shed 3 bases and J shed 0 bases, with 11 bases lying between them. The length of the CDR3 is 16 residues. For the CDR3, the DNA is TGTGCCAGCAGTGAGGGGACATTCTCGAACACCGGGGAGCTGTTTTTT. This codes for CASSEGTFSNTGELFF.

The rearrangement uses TRBV4-2 and TRBJ2-7, with D hard to call. The length of the CDR3 is 13 residues. CDR1 is LGHNA and CDR2 is YNFKEQ in the germline V gene. V shed 1 base and J shed 3 bases, with 7 bases lying between them. The CDR3 DNA sequence: TGTGCCAGCAGCCAAGCTCTGGACTACGAGCAGTACTTC. Encoded protein: CASSQALDYEQYF.

This clonotype has a count of ten or more. J is TRBJ1-6 and V is TRBV20-1; D is uncertain. The length of the CDR3 is 14 residues. V lost 3 bases to trimming and J lost 7 bases, with 13 bases between them. CDR1 and CDR2 from the germline V gene are DFQATT and SNEGSKA (reference sequence). The CDR3: CSASRVPGNSPLHF. CDR3 in DNA: TGCAGTGCTAGTAGGGTGCCAGGAAATTCACCCCTCCACTTT.